Included here is one TCR beta chain sequence, with context. CDR1 LGHDT and CDR2 YNNKEL come from the germline V gene (reference sequence). This CDR3 is 13 amino acids long. The junction had 2 bases not matched to a gene; V was cut back by 6 bases and J by 1 base. This record comes from a study of blood T cell repertoires in COVID-19. Study-level background: Italy, Spain and the United States were the sources of the convalescent and acute COVID-19 samples.

Recovered status applied to Cohort 3 donors who had two consecutive negative PCRs. It also applied to those with clearance or with symptom resolution. Original processing methods: Amplifying reference gene primers gave estimates of nucleated cell counts. Assay: immunoSEQ multiplex PCR; the TCRdb copy retains only in-frame clones and omits some. V, J and clone size reflect that table, while D and trimming were determined from the DNA. The sample has about 220,000 clones, 88% seen once. V is TRBV3-1 (or the pseudogene TRBV3-2) and J is TRBJ1-2, with TRBD1 matching over 7 bases. Sequencing was done on a sample of PBMCs or T cells enriched from blood (not recorded which). The sequence derives from a woman aged 25-40 years who had recovered from COVID-19. CDR3 bases: TGTGCCAGCAGACAGGGGAATAACTATGGCTACACCTTC. Translating it yields CASRQGNNYGYTF.